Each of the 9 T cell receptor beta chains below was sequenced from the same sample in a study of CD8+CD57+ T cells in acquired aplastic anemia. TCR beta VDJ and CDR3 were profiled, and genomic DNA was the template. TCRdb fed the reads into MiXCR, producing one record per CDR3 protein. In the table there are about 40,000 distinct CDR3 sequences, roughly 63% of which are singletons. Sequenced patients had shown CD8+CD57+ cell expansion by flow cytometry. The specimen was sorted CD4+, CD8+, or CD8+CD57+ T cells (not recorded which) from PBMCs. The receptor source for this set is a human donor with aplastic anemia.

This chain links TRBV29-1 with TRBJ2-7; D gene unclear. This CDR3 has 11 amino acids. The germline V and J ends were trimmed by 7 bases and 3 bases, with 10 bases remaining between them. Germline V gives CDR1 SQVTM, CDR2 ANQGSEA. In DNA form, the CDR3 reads TGCAGCGGCACGGGTGGCTACGAGCAGTACTTC. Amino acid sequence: CSGTGGYEQYF.

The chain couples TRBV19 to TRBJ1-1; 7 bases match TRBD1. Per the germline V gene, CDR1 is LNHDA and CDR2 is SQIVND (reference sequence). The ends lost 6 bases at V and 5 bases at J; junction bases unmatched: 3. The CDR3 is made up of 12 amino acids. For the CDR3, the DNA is TGTGCCAGTAGCAGGGGGAGGACTGAAGCTTTCTTT. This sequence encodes CASSRGRTEAFF.

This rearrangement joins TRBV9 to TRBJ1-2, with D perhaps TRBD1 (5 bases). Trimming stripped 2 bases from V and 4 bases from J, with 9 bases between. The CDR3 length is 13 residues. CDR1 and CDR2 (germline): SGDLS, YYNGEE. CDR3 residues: CASSVQDSYGYTF. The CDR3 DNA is TGTGCCAGCAGCGTCCAAGACAGCTATGGCTACACCTTC.

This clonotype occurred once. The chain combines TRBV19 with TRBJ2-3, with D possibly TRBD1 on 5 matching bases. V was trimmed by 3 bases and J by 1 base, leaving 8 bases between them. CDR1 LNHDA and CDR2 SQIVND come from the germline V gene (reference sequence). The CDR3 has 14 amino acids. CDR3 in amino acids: CASSIKTGTDTQYF. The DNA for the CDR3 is TGTGCCAGTAGTATTAAGACAGGCACAGATACGCAGTATTTT.

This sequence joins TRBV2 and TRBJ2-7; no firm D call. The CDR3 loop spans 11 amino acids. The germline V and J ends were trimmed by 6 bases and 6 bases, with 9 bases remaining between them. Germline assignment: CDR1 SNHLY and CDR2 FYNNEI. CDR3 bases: TGTGCCAGCAGGGAAATAGGCGAGCAGTACTTC. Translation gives CASREIGEQYF.

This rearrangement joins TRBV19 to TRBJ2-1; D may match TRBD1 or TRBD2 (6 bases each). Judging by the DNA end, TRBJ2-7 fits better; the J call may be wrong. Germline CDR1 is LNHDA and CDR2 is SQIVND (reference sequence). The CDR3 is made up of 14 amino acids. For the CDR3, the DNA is TGTGCCAGCAGCGTAGCTGGGGGGCTCTACGAGCAGTACTTC. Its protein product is CASSVAGGLYEQYF.

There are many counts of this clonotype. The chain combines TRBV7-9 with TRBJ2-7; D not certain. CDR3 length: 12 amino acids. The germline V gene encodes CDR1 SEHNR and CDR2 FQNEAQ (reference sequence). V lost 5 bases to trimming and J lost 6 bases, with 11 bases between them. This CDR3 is CASSGRLSEQYF. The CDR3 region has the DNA TGTGCCAGCAGCGGACGTCTGAGCGAGCAGTACTTC.

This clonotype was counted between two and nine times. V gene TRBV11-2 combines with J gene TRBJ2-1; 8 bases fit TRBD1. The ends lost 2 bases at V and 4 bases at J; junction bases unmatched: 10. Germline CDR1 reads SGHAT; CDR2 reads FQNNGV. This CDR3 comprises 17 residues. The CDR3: CASSLLRLGTGYNEQFF. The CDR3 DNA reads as TGTGCCAGCAGCTTACTCAGGCTGGGGACAGGTTACAATGAGCAGTTCTTC.

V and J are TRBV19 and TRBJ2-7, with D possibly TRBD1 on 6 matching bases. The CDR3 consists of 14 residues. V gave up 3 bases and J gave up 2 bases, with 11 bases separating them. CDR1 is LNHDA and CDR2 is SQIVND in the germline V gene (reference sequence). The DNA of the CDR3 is TGTGCCAGTAGTATTGAACAGGGAGCCTACGAGCAGTACTTC. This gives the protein CASSIEQGAYEQYF.